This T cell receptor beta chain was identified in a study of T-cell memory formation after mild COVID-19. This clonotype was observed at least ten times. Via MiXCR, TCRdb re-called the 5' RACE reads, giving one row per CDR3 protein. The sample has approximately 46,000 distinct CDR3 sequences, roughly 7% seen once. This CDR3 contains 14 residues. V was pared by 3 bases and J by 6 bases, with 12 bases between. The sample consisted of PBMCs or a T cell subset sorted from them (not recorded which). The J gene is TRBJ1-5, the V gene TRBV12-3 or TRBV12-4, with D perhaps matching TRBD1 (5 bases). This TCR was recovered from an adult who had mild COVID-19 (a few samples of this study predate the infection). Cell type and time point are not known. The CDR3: CASSLSQGAQPQHF. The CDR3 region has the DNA TGTGCCAGCAGTTTGTCTCAGGGAGCTCAGCCCCAGCATTTT.